This T cell receptor (beta chain) was obtained from a study of T cells after yellow fever vaccination. Concerning this clonotype: The antigen is not known.

TCR cDNA was made by 5'RACE template switching, adding a universal primer site and UMIs. TCRdb processed the 5' RACE reads anew with MiXCR; each CDR3 protein has one entry. The table has hundreds of thousands of distinct CDR3 sequences, approximately 13% seen once; the top ten hold just under 15%. Study-wide results and limits: Clonotypes found in both CD4 and CD8 compartments made up a small share. Most primary-vaccination clones reappeared after the booster (approximately 96% CD4, about 88% CD8).

The CDR3 is made up of 14 amino acids. V was clipped by 7 bases and J by 2 bases; unmatched bases: 6. The germline V gene encodes CDR1 ENHRY and CDR2 SYGVKD. This specimen consisted of PBMCs, obtained on the day of the yellow fever booster vaccination. The clonotype comes from a man under 40 who received the YFV17D yellow fever vaccine. The rearrangement uses TRBV10-3 and TRBJ2-7; 9 nucleotides align to TRBD1. The CDR3 reads CAITSGDRAYEQYF. CDR3 nucleotide sequence: TGTGCCATCACGTCCGGGGACAGGGCCTACGAGCAGTACTTC.